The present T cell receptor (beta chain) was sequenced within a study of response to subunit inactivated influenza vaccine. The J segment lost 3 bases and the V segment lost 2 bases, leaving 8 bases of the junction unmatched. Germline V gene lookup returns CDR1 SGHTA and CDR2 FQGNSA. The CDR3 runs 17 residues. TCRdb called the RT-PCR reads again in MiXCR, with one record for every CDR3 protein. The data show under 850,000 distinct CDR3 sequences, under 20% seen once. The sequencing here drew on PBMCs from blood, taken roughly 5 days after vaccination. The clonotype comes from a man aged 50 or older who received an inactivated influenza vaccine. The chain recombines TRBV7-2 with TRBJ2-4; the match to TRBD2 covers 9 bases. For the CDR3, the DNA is TGTGCCAGCAGCTTAATCGCGGGGGGGAATCTCAAAAACATTCAGTACTTC. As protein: CASSLIAGGNLKNIQYF. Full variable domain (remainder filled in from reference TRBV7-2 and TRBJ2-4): GAGVSQSPSNKVTEKGKDVELRCDPISGHTALYWYRQSLGQGLEFLIYFQGNSAPDKSGLPSDRFSAERTGGSVSTLTIQRTQQEDSAVYLCASSLIAGGNLKNIQYFGAGTRLSVL.